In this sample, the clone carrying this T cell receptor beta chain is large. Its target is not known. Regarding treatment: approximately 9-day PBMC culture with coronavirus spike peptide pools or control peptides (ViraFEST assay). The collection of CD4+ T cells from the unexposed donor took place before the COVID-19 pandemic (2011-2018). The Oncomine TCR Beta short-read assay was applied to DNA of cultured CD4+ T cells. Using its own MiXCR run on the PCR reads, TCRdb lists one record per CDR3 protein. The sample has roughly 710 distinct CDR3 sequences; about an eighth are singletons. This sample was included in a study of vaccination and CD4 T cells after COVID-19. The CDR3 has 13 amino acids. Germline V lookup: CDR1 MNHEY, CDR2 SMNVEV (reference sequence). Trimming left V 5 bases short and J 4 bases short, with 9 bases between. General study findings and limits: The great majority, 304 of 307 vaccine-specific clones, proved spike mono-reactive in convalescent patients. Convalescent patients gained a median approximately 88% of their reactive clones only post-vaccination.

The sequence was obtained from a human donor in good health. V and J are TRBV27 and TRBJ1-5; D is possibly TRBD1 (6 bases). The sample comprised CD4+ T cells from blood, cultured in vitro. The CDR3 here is CASSVDRNQPQHF. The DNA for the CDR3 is TGTGCCAGCAGTGTTGACAGGAATCAGCCCCAGCATTTT.